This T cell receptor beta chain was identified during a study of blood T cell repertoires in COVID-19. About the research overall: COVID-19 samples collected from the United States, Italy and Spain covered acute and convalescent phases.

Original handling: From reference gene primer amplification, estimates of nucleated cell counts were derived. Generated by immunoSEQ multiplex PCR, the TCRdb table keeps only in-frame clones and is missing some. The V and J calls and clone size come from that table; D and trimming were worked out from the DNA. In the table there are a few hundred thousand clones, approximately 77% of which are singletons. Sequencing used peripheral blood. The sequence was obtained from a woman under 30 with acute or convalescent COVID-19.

The CDR3 protein is CASSLSSGGSSTDTQYF. The CDR3 coding sequence is TGCGCCAGCAGCCTCAGCTCAGGTGGGAGTAGCACAGATACGCAGTATTTT. The chain carries TRBV4-1 and TRBJ2-3; a possible D gene is TRBD2 (5 bases). Trimming shortened V by 4 bases and J by 0 bases, and 17 bases separated the two germline ends. In germline, CDR1 is MGHRA, CDR2 YSYEKL. This CDR3 has 17 amino acids.